Below, 22 T cell receptor beta chains from the same sample are listed, as sequenced in a study of T cell changes during pregnancy in multiple sclerosis. Sequenced by immunoSEQ multiplex PCR; TCRdb stores in-frame clones only, minus some. The table records about 110,000 clones, 85% to 95% of them present only once. Material: peripheral blood, obtained after pregnancy. The receptors were sampled from a female donor with multiple sclerosis, enrolled in a pregnancy study.

The gene calls are TRBV10-2 and TRBJ1-4; no clear D. Trimming stripped 5 bases from V and 3 bases from J, with 16 bases between. Germline V gene sequence: CDR1 WSHSY, CDR2 SAAADI. The length of the CDR3 is 16 residues. CDR3 sequence reads: CASSLYGVSPNEKLFF. The CDR3 region has the DNA TGCGCCAGCAGTTTGTACGGGGTCAGCCCTAATGAAAAACTGTTTTTT.

The chain recombines TRBV2 with TRBJ1-1; possible D gene TRBD1, 5 bases. Germline loops: CDR1 SNHLY, CDR2 FYNNEI. CDR3 length: 12 residues. The V gene lost 6 bases and the J gene lost 6 bases, with 11 bases spanning the gap. The CDR3 here is CASSARGAEAFF. The CDR3 bases are TGTGCCAGCAGCGCCCGGGGGGCTGAAGCTTTCTTT.

The chain employs TRBV7-7 and TRBJ2-2; possibly TRBD1 for D (5 bases). Germline V CDR1 and CDR2: SSHAT, FNYEAQ (reference sequence). The ends were cut back, 0 bases at V and 5 bases at J, with 7 bases in the middle. The CDR3 length is 14 residues. The CDR3 DNA is TGTGCCAGCAGCTTAGCATACAGGACCGGGGAGCTGTTTTTT. Protein: CASSLAYRTGELFF.

The chain carries TRBV19 and TRBJ2-5; TRBD1 agrees at 7 bases. The germline V gene has CDR1 LNHDA and CDR2 SQIVND (reference sequence). This CDR3 is 13 amino acids long. Trimming took 3 bases from V and 5 from J; bases not matched to a gene: 3. The CDR3 reads CASSITGEETQYF. CDR3 in DNA: TGTGCCAGTAGTATTACAGGGGAGGAGACCCAGTACTTC.

The sample holds a few counts of this clone. This chain connects TRBV27 to TRBJ1-6; D possibly corresponds to TRBD1 (6 bases). The CDR3 has 15 residues. Per germline, CDR1 MNHEY and CDR2 SMNVEV (reference sequence). V gave up 6 bases and J gave up 9 bases, with 18 bases separating them. CDR3 sequence: CASSPLTGPSSPLHF. The DNA of the CDR3 is TGTGCCAGCAGCCCCTTAACAGGGCCCAGTTCACCCCTCCACTTT.

The J gene is TRBJ1-1, the V gene TRBV7-3, with TRBD1 matching over 9 bases. Germline values: CDR1 SGHTA, CDR2 FQGTGA. V trimming: 3 bases; J trimming: 2 bases; junction bases outside the gene matches: 10. This CDR3 contains 17 residues. The CDR3 sequence is CASSLRPWDRENTEAFF. CDR3 DNA sequence: TGTGCCAGCAGCTTGAGACCCTGGGACAGGGAAAACACTGAAGCTTTCTTT.

The chain has TRBV5-5 and TRBJ1-2, with D possibly TRBD1 on 5 matching bases. CDR1 is SGHKS and CDR2 is YYEKEE in the germline V gene (reference sequence). This CDR3 contains 15 residues. V gave up 1 base and J gave up 2 bases, with 12 bases separating them. The CDR3 coding sequence is TGTGCCAGCAGCTTGACGGGACTCCCAAACTATGGCTACACCTTC. Translated: CASSLTGLPNYGYTF. Variable domain in full (rest from reference TRBV5-5 and TRBJ1-2): DAGVTQSPTHLIKTRGQQVTLRCSPISGHKSVSWYQQVLGQGPQFIFQYYEKEERGRGNFPDRFSARQFPNYSSELNVNALLLGDSALYLCASSLTGLPNYGYTFGSGTRLTVV.

DNA for the CDR3: TGCGCCAGCAGCTTGACAGGTCTTAATGAAAAACTGTTTTTT. It translates to CASSLTGLNEKLFF. This chain links TRBV5-1 with TRBJ1-4, with D perhaps TRBD1 (5 bases). CDR1 and CDR2 from the germline V gene are SGHRS and YFSETQ. There are 14 residues in the CDR3. V lost 1 base, J lost 4 bases, and 8 bases lay in between. Full variable domain (rest looked up from reference TRBV5-1 and TRBJ1-4): KAGVTQTPRYLIKTRGQQVTLSCSPISGHRSVSWYQQTPGQGLQFLFEYFSETQRNKGNFPGRFSGRQFSNSRSEMNVSTLELGDSALYLCASSLTGLNEKLFFGSGTQLSVL.

The V gene is TRBV19, the J gene TRBJ1-1; 8 nucleotides line up with TRBD1. V shed 3 bases, J shed 3 bases, and the junction held 6 bases outside the gene matches. The CDR3 covers 15 residues. Germline CDR1 LNHDA, CDR2 SQIVND (reference sequence). CDR3 nucleotides: TGTGCCAGTAGTATCTCCGGGACAGGTTACACTGAAGCTTTCTTT. Amino acids: CASSISGTGYTEAFF.

The chain carries TRBV6-5 and TRBJ1-1, with D unresolved. Trimming shortened V by 5 bases and J by 4 bases, and 14 bases separated the two germline ends. CDR1 MNHEY and CDR2 SVGAGI come from the germline V gene. There are 14 residues in the CDR3. In DNA, the CDR3 is TGTGCCAGCAGTAATCACCGGGATCTCACTGAAGCTTTCTTT. Translated, it gives CASSNHRDLTEAFF.

V and J are TRBV4-1 and TRBJ2-3; D is ambiguous. From germline, CDR1 is MGHRA and CDR2 YSYEKL. Trimming removed 1 base at V and 2 bases at J, with 13 bases between. The CDR3 is made up of 16 amino acids. CDR3 bases: TGCGCCAGCAGCCAAGTACCGGTGAAGTCCACAGATACGCAGTATTTT. Its protein product is CASSQVPVKSTDTQYF.

V gene TRBV5-1 combines with J gene TRBJ1-1; 8 nucleotides align to TRBD1. This CDR3 contains 14 residues. V shed 4 bases and J 7 bases; nucleotides not matched to a gene: 9. Germline V gene data show CDR1 as SGHRS and CDR2 as YFSETQ. The chain's CDR3 is CASSDRTGPIEAFF. CDR3 DNA sequence: TGCGCCAGCAGCGACCGGACAGGGCCGATTGAAGCTTTCTTT.

The chain has TRBV9 and TRBJ1-2; D gene uncertain. The germline V and J ends were trimmed by 5 bases and 3 bases, with 14 bases remaining between them. Germline assignment: CDR1 SGDLS and CDR2 YYNGEE. There are 14 residues in the CDR3. CDR3 protein: CASRKVGGDYGYTF. CDR3 nucleotide sequence: TGTGCCAGCAGGAAGGTTGGCGGCGACTATGGCTACACCTTC.

In nucleotides, the CDR3 is TGTGCCTGGCGGGTAGCGGGGAGCACAGATACGCAGTATTTT. It codes for CAWRVAGSTDTQYF. The chain recombines TRBV30 with TRBJ2-3; 8 positions agree with TRBD2. The CDR3 totals 14 residues. The V gene end was trimmed by 5 bases and the J gene end by 0 bases; junction bases not matched to a gene: 4. Per germline, CDR1 GTSNPN and CDR2 SVGIG (reference sequence).

This chain links TRBV6-1 with TRBJ2-1, with 9 bases that match TRBD2. The V segment lost 10 bases and the J segment 9 bases; nucleotides outside the gene matches: 10. The CDR3 extends over 13 amino acids. Germline V CDR1 and CDR2: MNHNS, SASEGT. The CDR3 is CATGTSRYGEQFF. CDR3 nucleotides: TGTGCCACCGGGACTAGCCGTTACGGTGAGCAGTTCTTC.

The gene calls are TRBV7-9 and TRBJ2-7, with D possibly being TRBD2 (5 bases). Trimming shortened V by 11 bases and J by 5 bases, and 13 bases separated the two germline ends. The V gene's germline CDR1 is SEHNR and CDR2 FQNEAQ (reference sequence). CDR3 size: 11 residues. This chain's CDR3 is CASIRGNEQYF. DNA of the CDR3: TGTGCCTCAATCCGAGGGAACGAGCAGTACTTC.

The chain combines TRBV28 with TRBJ2-7, with TRBD1 identical over 11 bases. The CDR3 has 15 amino acids. Germline V gives CDR1 MDHEN, CDR2 SYDVKM. V was pared by 5 bases and J by 5 bases, with 8 bases of the junction left unmatched. CDR3 sequence: CASSPTRDRGNEQYF. CDR3 DNA sequence: TGTGCCAGCAGTCCTACAAGGGACAGGGGGAACGAGCAGTACTTC.

This rearrangement joins TRBV5-4 to TRBJ1-2; TRBD1 agrees at 10 bases. The germline CDR1 and CDR2 sequences are SGHNT and YYREEE (reference sequence). After removal of 2 bases from V and 4 bases from J, the junction contained 5 bases not matched to a gene. The CDR3 spans 15 residues. The CDR3 DNA follows: TGTGCCAGCAGCTTCGACAGGGGGCTTAGCTATGGCTACACCTTC. It specifies CASSFDRGLSYGYTF.

V gene TRBV29-1 combines with J gene TRBJ1-2; tentatively, D is TRBD1 (6 bases). V was shortened by 6 bases and J by 4 bases, with 18 bases between the two germline ends. This CDR3 is 14 amino acids long. Germline CDR1 and CDR2: SQVTM and ANQGSEA. The DNA for the CDR3 is TGCAGCGTCGACCGGGGGGGGCTGGGCTATGGCTACACCTTC. Its translation is CSVDRGGLGYGYTF.

This chain links TRBV19 with TRBJ1-1, with D possibly being TRBD1 (5 bases). Germline CDR1 LNHDA, CDR2 SQIVND (reference sequence). The CDR3 runs to 16 residues. V was clipped by 6 bases and J by 6 bases, with 23 bases between them. The CDR3 loop is CASSPDNWIIGSEAFF. The CDR3 DNA reads as TGTGCCAGTAGCCCGGACAATTGGATTATCGGGTCTGAAGCTTTCTTT.

This CDR3 reads CASSPRGIQETQYF. The CDR3 DNA sequence: TGCGCCAGCAGCCCCAGGGGTATCCAAGAGACCCAGTACTTC. The rearrangement uses TRBV5-1 and TRBJ2-5; a possible D gene is TRBD1 (6 bases). CDR3 size: 14 residues. CDR1 and CDR2 from the germline V gene are SGHRS and YFSETQ. V shed 4 bases and J shed 1 base, with 11 bases lying between them.

V usage is TRBV4-1 and J usage is TRBJ1-5; 8 bases line up with TRBD1. J lost 6 bases, V lost 0 bases, and 4 bases had no gene match. CDR1 is MGHRA and CDR2 is YSYEKL in the germline V gene. The CDR3 consists of 15 residues. The CDR3 here is CASSQDNRGSQPQHF. The CDR3 DNA follows: TGCGCCAGCAGCCAAGATAACAGGGGGAGTCAGCCCCAGCATTTT.